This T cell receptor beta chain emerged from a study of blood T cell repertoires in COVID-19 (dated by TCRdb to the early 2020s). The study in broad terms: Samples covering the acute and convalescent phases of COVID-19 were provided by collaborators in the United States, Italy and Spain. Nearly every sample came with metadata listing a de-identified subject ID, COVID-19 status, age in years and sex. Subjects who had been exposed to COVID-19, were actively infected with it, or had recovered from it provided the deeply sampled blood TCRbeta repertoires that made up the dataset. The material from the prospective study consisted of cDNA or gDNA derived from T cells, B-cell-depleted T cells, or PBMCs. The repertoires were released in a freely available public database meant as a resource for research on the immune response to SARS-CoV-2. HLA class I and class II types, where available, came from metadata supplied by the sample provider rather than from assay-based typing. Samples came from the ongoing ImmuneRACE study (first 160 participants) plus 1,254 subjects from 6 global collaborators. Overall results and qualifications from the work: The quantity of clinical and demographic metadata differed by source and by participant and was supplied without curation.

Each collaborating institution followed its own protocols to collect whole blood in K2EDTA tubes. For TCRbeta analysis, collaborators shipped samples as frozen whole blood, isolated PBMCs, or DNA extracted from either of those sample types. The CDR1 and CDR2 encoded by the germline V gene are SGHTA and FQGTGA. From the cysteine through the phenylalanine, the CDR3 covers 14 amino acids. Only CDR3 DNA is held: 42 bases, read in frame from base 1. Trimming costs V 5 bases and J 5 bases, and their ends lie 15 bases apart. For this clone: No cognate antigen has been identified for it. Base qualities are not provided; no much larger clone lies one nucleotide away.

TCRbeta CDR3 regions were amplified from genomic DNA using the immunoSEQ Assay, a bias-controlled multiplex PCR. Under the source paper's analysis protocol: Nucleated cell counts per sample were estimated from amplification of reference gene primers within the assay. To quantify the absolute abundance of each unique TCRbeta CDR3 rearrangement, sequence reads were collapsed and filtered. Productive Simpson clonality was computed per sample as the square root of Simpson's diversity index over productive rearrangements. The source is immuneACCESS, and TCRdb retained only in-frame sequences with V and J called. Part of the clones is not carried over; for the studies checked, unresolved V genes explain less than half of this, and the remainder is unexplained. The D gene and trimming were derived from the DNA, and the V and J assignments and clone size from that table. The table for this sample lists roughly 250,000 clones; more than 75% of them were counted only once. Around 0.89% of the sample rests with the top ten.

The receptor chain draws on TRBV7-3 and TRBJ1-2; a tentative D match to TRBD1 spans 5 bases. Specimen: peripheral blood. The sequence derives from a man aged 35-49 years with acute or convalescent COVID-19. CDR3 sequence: CASSEMADTYGYTF. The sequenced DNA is TGTGCCAGCAGCGAAATGGCGGACACTTATGGCTACACCTTC. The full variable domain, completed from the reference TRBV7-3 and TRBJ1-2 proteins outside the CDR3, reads GAGVSQTPSNKVTEKGKYVELRCDPISGHTALYWYRQSLGQGPEFLIYFQGTGAADDSGLPNDRFFAVRPEGSVSTLKIQRTERGDSAVYLCASSEMADTYGYTFGSGTRLTVV.